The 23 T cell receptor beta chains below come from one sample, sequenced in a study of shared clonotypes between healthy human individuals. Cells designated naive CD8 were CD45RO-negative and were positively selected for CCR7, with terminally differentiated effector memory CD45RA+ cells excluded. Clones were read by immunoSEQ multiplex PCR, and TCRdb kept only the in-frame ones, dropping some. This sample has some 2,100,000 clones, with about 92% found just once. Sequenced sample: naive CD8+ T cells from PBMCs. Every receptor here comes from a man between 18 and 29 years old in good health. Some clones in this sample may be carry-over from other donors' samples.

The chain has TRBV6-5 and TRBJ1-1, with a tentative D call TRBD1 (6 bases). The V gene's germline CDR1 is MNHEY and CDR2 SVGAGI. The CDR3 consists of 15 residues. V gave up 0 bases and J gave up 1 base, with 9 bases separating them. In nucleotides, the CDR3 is TGTGCCAGCAGTTACTCGGGGACATCGAACACTGAAGCTTTCTTT. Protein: CASSYSGTSNTEAFF.

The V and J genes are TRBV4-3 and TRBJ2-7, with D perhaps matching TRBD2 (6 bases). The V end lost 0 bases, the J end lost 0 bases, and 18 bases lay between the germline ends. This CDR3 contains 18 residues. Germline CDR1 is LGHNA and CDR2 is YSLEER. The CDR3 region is CASSQDVGRDWGSYEQYF. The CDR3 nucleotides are TGCGCCAGCAGCCAAGATGTCGGGCGGGACTGGGGCTCCTACGAGCAGTACTTC.

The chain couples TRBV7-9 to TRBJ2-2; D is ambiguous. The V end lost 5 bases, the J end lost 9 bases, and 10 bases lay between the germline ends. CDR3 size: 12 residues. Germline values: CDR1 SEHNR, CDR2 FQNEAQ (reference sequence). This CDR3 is CASSEASWELFF. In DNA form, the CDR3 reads TGTGCCAGCAGCGAGGCGAGTTGGGAGCTGTTTTTT.

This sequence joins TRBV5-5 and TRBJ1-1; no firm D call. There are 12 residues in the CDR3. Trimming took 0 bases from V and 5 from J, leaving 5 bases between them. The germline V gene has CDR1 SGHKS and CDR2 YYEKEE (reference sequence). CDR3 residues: CASSLAWTEAFF. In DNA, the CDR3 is TGTGCCAGCAGCTTGGCCTGGACTGAAGCTTTCTTT.

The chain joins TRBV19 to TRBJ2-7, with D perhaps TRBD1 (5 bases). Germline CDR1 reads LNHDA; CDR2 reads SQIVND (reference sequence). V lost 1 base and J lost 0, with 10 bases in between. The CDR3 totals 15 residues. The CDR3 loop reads CASSIGGIYSYEQYF. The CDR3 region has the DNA TGTGCCAGTAGTATAGGGGGCATCTACTCCTACGAGCAGTACTTC.

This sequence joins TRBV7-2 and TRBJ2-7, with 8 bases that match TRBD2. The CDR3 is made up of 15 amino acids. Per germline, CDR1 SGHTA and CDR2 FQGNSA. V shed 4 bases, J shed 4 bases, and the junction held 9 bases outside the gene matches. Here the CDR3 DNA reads TGTGCCAGCAGCTCCTCGACGGGCGGGAGGTACGAGCAGTACTTC. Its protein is CASSSSTGGRYEQYF.

CDR3 nucleotides: TGTGCCAGCAGGCCGGGGGCGGGAGTATACGAGCAGTACTTC. Translating it yields CASRPGAGVYEQYF. The chain recombines TRBV5-6 with TRBJ2-7, with D maybe TRBD2 (7 bases). This CDR3 has 14 amino acids. The V end lost 5 bases, the J end lost 4 bases, and 16 bases lay between the germline ends. CDR1 is SGHDT, CDR2 YYEEEE, per germline.

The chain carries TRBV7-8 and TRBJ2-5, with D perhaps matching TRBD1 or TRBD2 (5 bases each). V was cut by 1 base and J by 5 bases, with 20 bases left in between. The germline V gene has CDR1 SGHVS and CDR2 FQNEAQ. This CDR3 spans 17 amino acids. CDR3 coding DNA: TGTGCCAGCAGCTTAGATATCGTGGGACGGTTGTCCGAGACCCAGTACTTC. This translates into CASSLDIVGRLSETQYF.

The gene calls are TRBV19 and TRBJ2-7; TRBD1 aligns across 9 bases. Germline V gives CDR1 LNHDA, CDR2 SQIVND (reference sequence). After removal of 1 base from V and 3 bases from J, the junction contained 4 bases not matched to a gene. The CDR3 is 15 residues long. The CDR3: CASSIGTGVHYEQYF. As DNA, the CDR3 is TGTGCCAGTAGTATAGGGACAGGGGTCCACTACGAGCAGTACTTC.

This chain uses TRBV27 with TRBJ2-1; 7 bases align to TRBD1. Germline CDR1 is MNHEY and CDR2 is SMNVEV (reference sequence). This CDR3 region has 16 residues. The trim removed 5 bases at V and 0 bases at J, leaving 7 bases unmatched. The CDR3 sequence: CASSSPQGSSYNEQFF. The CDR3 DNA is TGTGCCAGCAGTAGCCCACAGGGGAGCTCCTACAATGAGCAGTTCTTC.

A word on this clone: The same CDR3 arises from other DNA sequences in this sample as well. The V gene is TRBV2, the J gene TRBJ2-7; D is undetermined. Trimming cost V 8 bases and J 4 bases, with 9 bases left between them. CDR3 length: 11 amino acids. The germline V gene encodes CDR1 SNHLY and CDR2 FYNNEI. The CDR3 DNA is TGTGCCAGCGGCGGTACATACGAGCAGTACTTC. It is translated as CASGGTYEQYF.

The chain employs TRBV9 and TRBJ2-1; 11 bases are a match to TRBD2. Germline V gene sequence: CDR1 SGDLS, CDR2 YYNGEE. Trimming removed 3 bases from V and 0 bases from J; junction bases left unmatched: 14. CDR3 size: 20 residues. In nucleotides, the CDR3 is TGTGCCAGCAGCGCCCCAGACATCGCTAGCGGGAGGAGCTCCTACAATGAGCAGTTCTTC. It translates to CASSAPDIASGRSSYNEQFF. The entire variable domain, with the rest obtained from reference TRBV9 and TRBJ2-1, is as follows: DSGVTQTPKHLITATGQRVTLRCSPRSGDLSVYWYQQSLDQGLQFLIQYYNGEERAKGNILERFSAQQFPDLHSELNLSSLELGDSALYFCASSAPDIASGRSSYNEQFFGPGTRLTVL.

The chain's CDR3 is CASSLDGSYEQYF. Here the CDR3 DNA reads TGTGCCAGCAGCCTGGACGGTTCCTACGAGCAGTACTTC. The chain combines TRBV5-5 with TRBJ2-7; unclear D gene. The CDR3 runs to 13 residues. Germline V CDR1 and CDR2: SGHKS, YYEKEE (reference sequence). V lost 4 bases and J 1 base, leaving 9 bases between the germline ends.

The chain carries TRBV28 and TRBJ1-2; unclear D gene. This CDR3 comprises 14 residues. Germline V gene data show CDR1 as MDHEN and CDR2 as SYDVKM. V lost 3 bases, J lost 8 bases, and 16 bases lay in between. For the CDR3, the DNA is TGTGCCAGCAGTTTTTCGAGGCTAGCGGAGGGCTACACCTTC. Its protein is CASSFSRLAEGYTF.

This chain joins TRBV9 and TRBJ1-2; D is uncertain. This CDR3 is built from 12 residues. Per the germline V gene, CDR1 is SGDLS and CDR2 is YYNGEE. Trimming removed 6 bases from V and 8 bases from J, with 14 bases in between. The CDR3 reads CASKDQDVGYTF. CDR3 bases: TGTGCCAGCAAGGACCAGGACGTAGGCTACACCTTC.

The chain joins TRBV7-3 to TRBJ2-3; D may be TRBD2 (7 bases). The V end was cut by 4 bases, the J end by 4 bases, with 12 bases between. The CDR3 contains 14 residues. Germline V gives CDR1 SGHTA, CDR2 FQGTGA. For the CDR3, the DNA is TGTGCCAGCAGCTCCTTGGGGGGGCCAGATACGCAGTATTTT. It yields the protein CASSSLGGPDTQYF.

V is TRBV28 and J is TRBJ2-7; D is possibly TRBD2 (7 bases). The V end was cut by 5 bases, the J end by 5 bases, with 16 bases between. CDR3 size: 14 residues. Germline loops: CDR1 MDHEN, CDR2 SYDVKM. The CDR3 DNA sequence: TGTGCCAGCAGTCTTTCCGGAGGGGGGGACGAGCAGTACTTC. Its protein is CASSLSGGGDEQYF.

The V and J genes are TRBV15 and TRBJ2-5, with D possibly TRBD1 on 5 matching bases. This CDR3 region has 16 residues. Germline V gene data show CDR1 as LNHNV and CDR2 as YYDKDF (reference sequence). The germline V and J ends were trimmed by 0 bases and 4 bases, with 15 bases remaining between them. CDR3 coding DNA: TGTGCCACCAGCAGAGACCAGGCCTGGGGCGGAGAGACCCAGTACTTC. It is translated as CATSRDQAWGGETQYF.

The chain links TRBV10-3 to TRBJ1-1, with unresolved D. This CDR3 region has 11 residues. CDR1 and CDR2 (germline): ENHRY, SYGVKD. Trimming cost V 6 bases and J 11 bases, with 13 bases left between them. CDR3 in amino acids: CAIRDDLGAFF. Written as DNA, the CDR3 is TGTGCCATCAGGGACGATCTTGGGGCTTTCTTT.

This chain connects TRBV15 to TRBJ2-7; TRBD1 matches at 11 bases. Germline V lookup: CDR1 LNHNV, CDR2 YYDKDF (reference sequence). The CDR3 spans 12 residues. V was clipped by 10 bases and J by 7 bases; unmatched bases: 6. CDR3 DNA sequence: TGTGCCAGCGGACAGGGGGCGGGGGAGCAGTACTTC. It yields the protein CASGQGAGEQYF.

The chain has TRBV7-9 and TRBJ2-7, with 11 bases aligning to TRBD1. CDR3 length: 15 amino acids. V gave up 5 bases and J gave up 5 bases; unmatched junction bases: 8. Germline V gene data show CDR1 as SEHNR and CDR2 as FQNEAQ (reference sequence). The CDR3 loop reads CASSRRDRGTDEQYF. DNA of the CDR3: TGTGCCAGCAGCCGAAGGGACAGGGGGACGGACGAGCAGTACTTC.

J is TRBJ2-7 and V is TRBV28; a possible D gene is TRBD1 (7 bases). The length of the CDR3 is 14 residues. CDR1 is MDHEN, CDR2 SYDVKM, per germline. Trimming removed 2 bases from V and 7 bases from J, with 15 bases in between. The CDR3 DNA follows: TGTGCCAGCAGTTTAGAGGGGGCGGGGAATGAGCAGTACTTC. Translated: CASSLEGAGNEQYF. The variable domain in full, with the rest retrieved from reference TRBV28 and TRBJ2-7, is DVKVTQSSRYLVKRTGEKVFLECVQDMDHENMFWYRQDPGLGLRLIYFSYDVKMKEKGDIPEGYSVSREKKERFSLILESASTNQTSMYLCASSLEGAGNEQYFGPGTRLTVT.

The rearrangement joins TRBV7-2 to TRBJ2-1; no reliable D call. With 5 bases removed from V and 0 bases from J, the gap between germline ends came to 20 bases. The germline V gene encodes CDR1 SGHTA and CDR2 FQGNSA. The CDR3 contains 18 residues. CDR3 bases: TGTGCCAGCAGCCCAAAATCGACGCTTCGGAGCTCCTACAATGAGCAGTTCTTC. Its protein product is CASSPKSTLRSSYNEQFF.